This passage covers 32 T cell receptor beta chains from one sample sequenced in a study of tumor and adjacent non-tumor tissue in lung cancer. The template was RNA from unsorted bulk tissue. TCRbeta libraries were built with three rounds of nested PCR, modified from ARM-PCR. Using its own MiXCR run on the multiplex PCR reads, TCRdb lists one record per CDR3 protein. Of tens of thousands of distinct CDR3 sequences in the sample, roughly 70% are singletons; the top ten hold about a sixth. The specimen sequenced was lung tumor tissue. The source of these receptors is a man aged 60 to 75 with non-small cell lung cancer.

This clonotype was observed many times. The chain recombines TRBV30 with TRBJ2-5; D is uncertain. CDR3 length: 13 amino acids. Germline CDR1 reads GTSNPN; CDR2 reads SVGIG (reference sequence). V was shortened by 0 bases and J by 4 bases, with 9 bases between the two germline ends. The CDR3 DNA sequence: TGTGCCTGGAGTGTACAGACGCCAGAGACCCAGTACTTC. It is translated as CAWSVQTPETQYF.

About this clonotype: Just one base apart from a much larger clone, this may be a read error. The V gene is TRBV7-8, the J gene TRBJ2-7; 9 bases line up with TRBD2. Germline-derived CDR1 and CDR2 are SGHVS and FQNEAQ. The trim removed 6 bases at V and 4 bases at J, leaving 10 bases unmatched. The CDR3 runs 15 residues. Here the CDR3 reads CASRPGTSSSYEQYF. In DNA, the CDR3 is TGTGCCAGCAGACCCGGGACTAGCAGTTCTTACGAGCAGTACTTC.

The chain has TRBV9 and TRBJ2-3; 8 bases fit TRBD2. The germline CDR1 and CDR2 sequences are SGDLS and YYNGEE. The CDR3 contains 15 residues. The V segment lost 3 bases and the J segment 3 bases; nucleotides outside the gene matches: 6. CDR3 in DNA: TGTGCCAGCAGCGCAAGCGGGAGCAGTACAGATACGCAGTATTTT. It yields the protein CASSASGSSTDTQYF.

Comment on this clonotype: A much larger clone sits a single nucleotide away, making a read error possible. J is TRBJ1-2 and V is TRBV5-5; D call uncertain. This CDR3 has 14 residues. Germline V CDR1 and CDR2: SGHKS, YYEKEE (reference sequence). This chain's CDR3 is CASGLEGARYGYTF. In DNA, the CDR3 is TGTGCCAGCGGCTTGGAGGGAGCTCGCTATGGCTACACCTTC.

This chain uses TRBV29-1 with TRBJ1-6; D gene unclear. The length of the CDR3 is 16 residues. CDR1 SQVTM and CDR2 ANQGSEA come from the germline V gene. Between the trimmed V and J ends, which lost 6 bases and 16 bases, there was a span of 31 bases. The CDR3 is CSVKGHESSYNSTLHF. The CDR3 region has the DNA TGCAGCGTAAAAGGTCACGAGAGCTCCTATAATTCAACGCTCCACTTT.

CDR3 in amino acids: CASSLELGPLNEQFF. In DNA, the CDR3 is TGTGCCAGCAGCTTAGAGTTAGGGCCTTTGAATGAGCAGTTCTTC. The rearrangement uses TRBV11-2 and TRBJ2-1; no reliable D call. With 0 bases removed from V and 7 bases from J, the gap between germline ends came to 13 bases. The CDR3 consists of 15 residues. CDR1 SGHAT and CDR2 FQNNGV come from the germline V gene.

This clonotype was counted ten times or more. V is TRBV6-1 and J is TRBJ2-2, with 11 bases matching TRBD2. V lost 4 bases, J lost 5 bases, and 3 bases stayed unmatched. Germline lookup yields CDR1 MNHNS and CDR2 SASEGT. The CDR3 has 15 residues. CDR3 sequence reads: CASSGSGGATGELFF. The CDR3 DNA sequence: TGTGCCAGCAGTGGTAGCGGGGGGGCAACCGGGGAGCTGTTTTTT.

The chain combines TRBV30 with TRBJ1-1; the D is unclear. The CDR3 totals 13 residues. The germline gives CDR1 GTSNPN, CDR2 SVGIG (reference sequence). V was shortened by 0 bases and J by 1 base, with 6 bases between the two germline ends. CDR3 in amino acids: CAWSVLQNTEAFF. DNA for the CDR3: TGTGCCTGGAGTGTACTTCAGAACACTGAAGCTTTCTTT.

This clonotype has just one count. The junction does not match germline at one end; this may be a read error. The V and J genes are TRBV29-1 and TRBJ2-7; D not certain. Looked up from germline, CDR1 is SQVTM and CDR2 is ANQGSEA. The CDR3 sequence is 11 residues long. CDR3 loop: CSVGYYYDQYF. As DNA, the CDR3 is TGCAGCGTTGGGTACTACTACGATCAGTACTTC.

Concerning this clonotype: One end of the junction is discordant with germline, which a read error may explain. The V gene is TRBV12-3 or TRBV12-4, the J gene TRBJ2-1; a possible D gene is TRBD2 (6 bases). CDR3 length: 15 residues. The CDR3, as DNA: TGTGCCAGCATATCCGGGACGGGAGCCTACGATGAGCAGTTCTTC. Protein sequence: CASISGTGAYDEQFF.

V is TRBV29-1 and J is TRBJ1-2, with D maybe TRBD1 (5 bases). V lost 6 bases and J lost 4, with 15 bases in between. The CDR3 length is 13 residues. Germline V gene lookup returns CDR1 SQVTM and CDR2 ANQGSEA. CDR3 in amino acids: CSVDGTRGYGYTF. The CDR3 DNA is TGCAGCGTAGACGGGACGAGGGGCTATGGCTACACCTTC.

This clonotype was seen repeatedly, ten times or more. The chain uses TRBV6-5 and TRBJ2-2; 8 bases align to TRBD1. The CDR3 runs to 16 residues. Per the germline V gene, CDR1 is MNHEY and CDR2 is SVGAGI. After removal of 2 bases from V and 4 bases from J, the junction contained 6 bases not matched to a gene. DNA of the CDR3: TGTGCCAGCAGTTACCTCCCGGGACAGGTCACCGGGGAGCTGTTTTTT. Its protein product is CASSYLPGQVTGELFF.

J is TRBJ2-7 and V is TRBV4-1; D unresolved. Germline CDR1 MGHRA, CDR2 YSYEKL. The CDR3 is 13 amino acids. V was trimmed by 0 bases and J by 13 bases, leaving 16 bases between them. The CDR3 DNA sequence: TGCGCCAGCAGCCAAGATCCTAGTGGGAAGAAATACTTC. The encoded protein is CASSQDPSGKKYF.

This clonotype appeared many times. This chain links TRBV13 with TRBJ2-6; D ambiguous. The CDR3 has 15 residues. Germline V CDR1 and CDR2: PRHDT, FYEKMQ (reference sequence). V was trimmed by 2 bases and J by 0 bases, leaving 5 bases between them. CDR3 bases: TGTGCCAGCAGCTTAAGACTCTCTGGGGCCAACGTCCTGACTTTC. This codes for CASSLRLSGANVLTF.

In regard to this clonotype: A much larger clone differs from this one at a single base, so this may be a read error. This rearrangement joins TRBV7-9 to TRBJ1-2; no firm D call. Germline CDR1 is SEHNR and CDR2 is FQNEAQ (reference sequence). This CDR3 is 15 amino acids long. The CDR3 nucleotides read TGTGACAGCAGCTTAGGTCCCCTAGAATCCTATGGCTACACCTTC. It codes for CDSSLGPLESYGYTF.

V gene TRBV21-1 combines with J gene TRBJ1-6. TRBV21-1 is a pseudogene locus. This CDR3 spans 17 amino acids. CDR3 bases: TGTGCCAGCAGCAAAGCCCCTTATACGGGGTGGAATTCACCCATCCACTTT. This translates into CASSKAPYTGWNSPIHF.

This clonotype was seen at least ten times. The V call is TRBV28, the J call TRBJ2-7; TRBD1 agrees at 7 bases. Unmatched junction bases numbered 6, after V lost 2 bases and J lost 2 bases. This CDR3 contains 15 residues. Germline loops: CDR1 MDHEN, CDR2 SYDVKM. CDR3 region: CASSLLVQGPYEQYF. The CDR3 coding sequence is TGTGCCAGCAGTTTACTGGTACAGGGGCCCTACGAGCAGTACTTC.

The chain has TRBV6-6 and TRBJ1-6; TRBD1 agrees at 8 bases. Germline loops: CDR1 MNHNY, CDR2 SVGAGI (reference sequence). CDR3 length: 13 amino acids. The CDR3: CTNSLDRGSPLHF. The DNA of the CDR3 is TGTACCAACAGTTTAGACAGGGGTTCACCCCTCCACTTT.

Regarding this clonotype: One end of the junction varies from germline; a read error may be responsible. The chain combines TRBV6-1 with TRBJ2-1, with D maybe TRBD2 (6 bases). The CDR3 has 15 amino acids. Germline CDR1 MNHNS, CDR2 SASEGT. The CDR3 bases are TGTGCCAGTAGTGGGGGGATAGGGGAATCCAATGAGCAGTTCTTC. Translation gives CASSGGIGESNEQFF.

This clonotype rates as medium-sized. The chain is built from TRBV6-5 and TRBJ2-7; D ambiguous. V gave up 6 bases and J gave up 2 bases, with 11 bases separating them. Germline V gene sequence: CDR1 MNHEY, CDR2 SVGAGI. The CDR3 contains 13 residues. The CDR3 DNA follows: TGTGCCAGCAGGCCCGGGCACACCTACGAGCAGTACTTC. Translation gives CASRPGHTYEQYF.

On this clonotype itself: Sequence at one end of the junction differs from germline and may be a read error. The chain links TRBV7-9 to TRBJ1-1; D gene unclear. This CDR3 has 13 residues. Germline values: CDR1 SEHNR, CDR2 FQNEAQ (reference sequence). The CDR3 loop reads CGSRLEGPGRAFF. CDR3 DNA sequence: TGTGGCAGCAGACTCGAAGGACCGGGGAGAGCTTTCTTT.

This sequence joins TRBV4-3 and TRBJ2-2; 9 nucleotides agree with TRBD2. V lost 4 bases and J lost 8; bases outside the gene matches: 11. The CDR3 spans 16 residues. CDR1 is LGHNA and CDR2 is YSLEER in the germline V gene. For the CDR3, the DNA is TGCGCCAGCAGCCGAGAGACTAGCGGCCCCACAGGGGAGCTGTTTTTT. It translates to CASSRETSGPTGELFF.

With regard to this clonotype: It may be a read error: a sequence one base away is much more abundant. This chain joins TRBV7-8 and TRBJ1-1; 7 positions match TRBD1. The CDR3 has 15 residues. With 5 bases clipped from V and 1 base from J, the junction kept 7 bases outside the gene matches. Germline V gene lookup returns CDR1 SGHVS and CDR2 FQNEAQ. The DNA for the CDR3 is TGTGCCAGCAGCATACACGGACAGGCGAACACTGAAGCTTTCTTT. It yields the protein CASSIHGQANTEAFF.

The chain couples TRBV6-6 to TRBJ2-3, with D perhaps matching TRBD1 (5 bases). The CDR3 has 13 residues. Germline values: CDR1 MNHNY, CDR2 SVGAGI (reference sequence). Trimming left V 8 bases short and J 12 bases short, with 21 bases between. The DNA of the CDR3 is TGTGCCAGCCACCCGCCGCGCACAGGTACTCAGTATTTT. It codes for CASHPPRTGTQYF.

This clonotype occurred many times. The rearrangement joins TRBV6-6 to TRBJ2-3, with 12 bases matching TRBD2. With 6 bases clipped from V and 3 bases from J, the junction kept 4 bases outside the gene matches. CDR3 length: 15 residues. In germline, CDR1 is MNHNY, CDR2 SVGAGI (reference sequence). This chain's CDR3 is CASRLAGGRTDTQYF. The DNA for the CDR3 is TGTGCCAGCAGGCTAGCGGGAGGGCGAACAGATACGCAGTATTTT.

For this clonotype: This could be a read error, since a much larger clone is one nucleotide away. The chain uses TRBV20-1 and TRBJ2-1; no firm D call. Germline values: CDR1 DFQATT, CDR2 SNEGSKA (reference sequence). V was trimmed by 8 bases and J by 5 bases, leaving 16 bases between them. The CDR3 length is 13 residues. The CDR3 region has the DNA TGCAGTAGCCCGGGTGGGTTCCACAATGAGCAGTTCTTC. It encodes CSSPGGFHNEQFF.

Note on this clonotype: Because the CDR3 is missing its conserved closing phenylalanine or tryptophan, this is likely a read error. The genes are TRBV4-2 and TRBJ2-1; 8 bases map to TRBD2. J lost 4 bases, V lost 4 bases, and 9 bases had no gene match. The CDR3 extends over 16 amino acids. The V gene's germline CDR1 is LGHNA and CDR2 YNFKEQ. The CDR3 here is CASSRDVAGGYNEQFL. The CDR3 DNA follows: TGTGCCAGCAGCCGAGATGTGGCGGGAGGATACAATGAGCAGTTCCTC.

The CDR3 DNA reads TGCGCCAGCGGCTGGGACAGGGAACACTCTGGGGCCAACGTCCTGACTTTC. Its translation: CASGWDREHSGANVLTF. This chain uses TRBV5-1 with TRBJ2-6; 9 nucleotides align to TRBD1. The CDR3 runs 17 residues. The germline CDR1 and CDR2 sequences are SGHRS and YFSETQ. V gave up 7 bases and J gave up 0 bases; unmatched junction bases: 8.

V is TRBV12-3 or TRBV12-4 and J is TRBJ1-1, with D perhaps TRBD1 (5 bases). The CDR3 is made up of 13 amino acids. V was cut by 6 bases and J by 2 bases, with 10 bases left in between. Here the CDR3 reads CASSSGINTEAFF. The CDR3 DNA follows: TGTGCCAGCAGCTCAGGGATTAACACTGAAGCTTTCTTT.

In its sample, this clonotype was seen once. The junction differs from germline at one of its ends, possibly a read error. V gene TRBV11-2 combines with J gene TRBJ1-2, with TRBD1 matching over 7 bases. Germline values: CDR1 SGHAT, CDR2 FQNNGV. The CDR3 spans 15 residues. Written as DNA, the CDR3 is TGTGCCAGCACCCCTCCAGACAGGGAAGGCTATGACTACACCTTC. Its translation is CASTPPDREGYDYTF.

This clonotype was counted many times. This chain connects TRBV1 to TRBJ1-3; TRBD1 is the table's D call, not checked against the DNA. TRBV1 constitutes a pseudogene. The CDR3 is made up of 16 amino acids. The DNA of the CDR3 is TGCACCAGTCAAGGACAGAAACTTTACTCTGGAAACACCATATATTTT. Its translation: CTSQGQKLYSGNTIYF.

V usage is TRBV6-2 or TRBV6-3 and J usage is TRBJ1-2; D remains ambiguous. CDR1 and CDR2 (germline): MNHEY, SVGEGT. V lost 2 bases and J 1 base, leaving 11 bases between the germline ends. This CDR3 spans 15 amino acids. The CDR3 nucleotides are TGTGCCAGCAGTTACGCGGCAGGCCTTAACTATGGCTACACCTTC. This encodes CASSYAAGLNYGYTF.